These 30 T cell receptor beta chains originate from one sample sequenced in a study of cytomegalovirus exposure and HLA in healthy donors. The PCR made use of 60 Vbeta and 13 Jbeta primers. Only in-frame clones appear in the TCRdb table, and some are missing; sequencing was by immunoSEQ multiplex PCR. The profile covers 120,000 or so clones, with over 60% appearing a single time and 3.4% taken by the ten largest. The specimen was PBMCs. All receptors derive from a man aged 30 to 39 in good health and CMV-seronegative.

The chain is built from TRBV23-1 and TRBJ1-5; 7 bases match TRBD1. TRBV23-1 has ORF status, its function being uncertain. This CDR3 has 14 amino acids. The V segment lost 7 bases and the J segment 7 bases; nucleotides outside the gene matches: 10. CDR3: CASTTTGQGQPQHF. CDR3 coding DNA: TGCGCCAGCACCACGACAGGGCAGGGGCAGCCCCAGCATTTT.

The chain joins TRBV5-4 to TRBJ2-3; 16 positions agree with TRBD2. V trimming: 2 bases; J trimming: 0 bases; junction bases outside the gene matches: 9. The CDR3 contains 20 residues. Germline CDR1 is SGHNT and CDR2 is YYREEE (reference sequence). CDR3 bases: TGTGCCAGCAGCTTATTACCGGGGACTAGCGGGGGGGGAAGCACAGATACGCAGTATTTT. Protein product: CASSLLPGTSGGGSTDTQYF.

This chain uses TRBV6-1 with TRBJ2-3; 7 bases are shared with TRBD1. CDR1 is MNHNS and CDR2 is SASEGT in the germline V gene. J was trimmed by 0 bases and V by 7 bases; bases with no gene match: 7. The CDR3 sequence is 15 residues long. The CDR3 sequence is CASIEGQSSTDTQYF. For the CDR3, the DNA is TGTGCCAGCATCGAGGGACAGTCTAGCACAGATACGCAGTATTTT.

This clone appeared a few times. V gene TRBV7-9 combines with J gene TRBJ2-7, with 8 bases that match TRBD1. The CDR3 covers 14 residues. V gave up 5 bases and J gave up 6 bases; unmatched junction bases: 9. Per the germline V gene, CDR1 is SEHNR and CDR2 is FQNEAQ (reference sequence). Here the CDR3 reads CASSAPGTGGEQYF. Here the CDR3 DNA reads TGTGCCAGCAGCGCCCCCGGGACAGGCGGCGAGCAGTACTTC.

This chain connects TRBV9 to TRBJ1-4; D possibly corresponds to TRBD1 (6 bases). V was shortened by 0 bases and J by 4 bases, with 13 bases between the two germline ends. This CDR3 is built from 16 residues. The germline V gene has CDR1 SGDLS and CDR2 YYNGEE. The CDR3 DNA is TGTGCCAGCAGCGTAGGGCCCCGAGGGGGTAATGAAAAACTGTTTTTT. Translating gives CASSVGPRGGNEKLFF.

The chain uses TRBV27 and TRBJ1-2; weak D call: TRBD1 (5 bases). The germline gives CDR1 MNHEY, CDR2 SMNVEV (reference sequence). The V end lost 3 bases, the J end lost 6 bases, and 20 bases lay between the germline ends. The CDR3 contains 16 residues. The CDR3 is CASSFSDGAGRDGYTF. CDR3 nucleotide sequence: TGTGCCAGCAGTTTTTCAGATGGGGCAGGGAGGGATGGCTACACCTTC.

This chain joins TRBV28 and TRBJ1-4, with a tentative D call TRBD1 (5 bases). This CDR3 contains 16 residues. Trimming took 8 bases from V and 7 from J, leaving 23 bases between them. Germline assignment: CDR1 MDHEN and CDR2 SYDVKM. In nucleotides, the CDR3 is TGTGCCAGCGCTCCATTTCAAAGGGGTTTCGGTGAAAAACTGTTTTTT. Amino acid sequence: CASAPFQRGFGEKLFF.

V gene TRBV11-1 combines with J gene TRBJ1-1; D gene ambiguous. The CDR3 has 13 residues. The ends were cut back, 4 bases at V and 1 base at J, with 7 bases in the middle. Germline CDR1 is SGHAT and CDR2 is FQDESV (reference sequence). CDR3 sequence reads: CASSSHQNTEAFF. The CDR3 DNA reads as TGTGCCAGCAGCTCACACCAGAACACTGAAGCTTTCTTT.

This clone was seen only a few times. For the CDR3, the DNA is TGTGCCAGCAGCGTAGTCGGGACAGGGCATGAAAAACTGTTTTTT. This sequence encodes CASSVVGTGHEKLFF. The rearrangement links TRBV9 to TRBJ1-4, with 9 bases lining up with TRBD1. Germline V gene data show CDR1 as SGDLS and CDR2 as YYNGEE. The CDR3 has 15 residues. Trimming removed 0 bases from V and 6 bases from J; junction bases left unmatched: 3.

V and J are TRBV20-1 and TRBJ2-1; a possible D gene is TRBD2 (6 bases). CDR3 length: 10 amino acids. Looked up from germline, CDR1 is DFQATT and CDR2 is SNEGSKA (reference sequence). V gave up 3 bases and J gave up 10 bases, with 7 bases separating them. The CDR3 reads CSAREGEQFF. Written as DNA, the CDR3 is TGCAGTGCTAGGGAGGGCGAGCAGTTCTTC.

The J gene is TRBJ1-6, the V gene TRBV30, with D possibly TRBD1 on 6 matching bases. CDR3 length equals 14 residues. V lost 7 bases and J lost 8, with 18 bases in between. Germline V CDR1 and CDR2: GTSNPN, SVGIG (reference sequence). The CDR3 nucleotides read TGTGCCTCTACTAAAGACAGGACAGATTCACCCCTCCACTTT. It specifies CASTKDRTDSPLHF.

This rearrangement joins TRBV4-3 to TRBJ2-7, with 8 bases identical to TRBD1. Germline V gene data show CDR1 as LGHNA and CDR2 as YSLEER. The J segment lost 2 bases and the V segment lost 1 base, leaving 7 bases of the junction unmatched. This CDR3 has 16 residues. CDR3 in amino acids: CASSQARTGGTYEQYF. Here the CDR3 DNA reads TGCGCCAGCAGCCAAGCCCGCACAGGGGGGACCTACGAGCAGTACTTC.

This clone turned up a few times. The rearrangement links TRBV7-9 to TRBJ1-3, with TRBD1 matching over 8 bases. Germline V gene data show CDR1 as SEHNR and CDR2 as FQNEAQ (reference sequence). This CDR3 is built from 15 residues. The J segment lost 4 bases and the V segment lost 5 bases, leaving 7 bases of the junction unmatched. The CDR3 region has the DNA TGTGCCAGCAGCCCCGGACAGGGCCAAGGAAACACCATATATTTT. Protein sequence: CASSPGQGQGNTIYF.

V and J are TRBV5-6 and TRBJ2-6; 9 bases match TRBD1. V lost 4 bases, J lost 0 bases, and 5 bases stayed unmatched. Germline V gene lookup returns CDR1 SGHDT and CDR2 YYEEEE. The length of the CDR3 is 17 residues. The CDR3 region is CASSLTGGSSGANVLTF. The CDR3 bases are TGTGCCAGCAGCCTGACAGGGGGGAGCTCTGGGGCCAACGTCCTGACTTTC.

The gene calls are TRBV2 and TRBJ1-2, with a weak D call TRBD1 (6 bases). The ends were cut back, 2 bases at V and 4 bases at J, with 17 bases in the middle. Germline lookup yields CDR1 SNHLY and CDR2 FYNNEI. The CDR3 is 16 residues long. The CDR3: CASSEPRGRVIYGYTF. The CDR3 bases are TGTGCCAGCAGTGAACCGCGGGGGCGCGTTATCTATGGCTACACCTTC.

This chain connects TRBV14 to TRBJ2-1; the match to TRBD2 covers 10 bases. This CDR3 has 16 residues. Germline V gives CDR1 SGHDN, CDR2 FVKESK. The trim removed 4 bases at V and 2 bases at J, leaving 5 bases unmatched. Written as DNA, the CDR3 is TGTGCCAGCAGCCCCCTAGCGGGAGCGGCCTACAATGAGCAGTTCTTC. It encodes CASSPLAGAAYNEQFF.

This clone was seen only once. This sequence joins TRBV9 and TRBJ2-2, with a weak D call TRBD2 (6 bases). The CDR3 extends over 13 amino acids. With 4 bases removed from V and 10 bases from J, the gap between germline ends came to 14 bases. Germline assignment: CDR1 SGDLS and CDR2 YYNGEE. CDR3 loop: CASSPRGFVELFF. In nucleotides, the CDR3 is TGTGCCAGCAGCCCCCGGGGGTTCGTGGAGCTGTTTTTT.

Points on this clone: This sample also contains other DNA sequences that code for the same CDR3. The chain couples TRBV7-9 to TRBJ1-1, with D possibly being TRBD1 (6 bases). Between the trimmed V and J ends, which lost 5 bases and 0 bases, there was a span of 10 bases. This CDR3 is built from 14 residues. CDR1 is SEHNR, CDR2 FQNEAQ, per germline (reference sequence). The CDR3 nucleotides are TGTGCCAGCAGCCGGGGACAAATGAACACTGAAGCTTTCTTT. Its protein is CASSRGQMNTEAFF.

In DNA, the CDR3 is TGTGCCTGGAGTGTACCTTCTTTAAGGGACAGGAGATACACCTTC. This translates into CAWSVPSLRDRRYTF. The rearrangement links TRBV30 to TRBJ1-2, with 8 nucleotides matching TRBD1. J lost 11 bases, V lost 0 bases, and 14 bases had no gene match. The CDR3 spans 15 residues. Per the germline V gene, CDR1 is GTSNPN and CDR2 is SVGIG (reference sequence).

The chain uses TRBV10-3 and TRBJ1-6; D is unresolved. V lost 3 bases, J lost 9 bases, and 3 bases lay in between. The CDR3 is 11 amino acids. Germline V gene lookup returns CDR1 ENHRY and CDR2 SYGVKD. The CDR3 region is CAISDGSPLHF. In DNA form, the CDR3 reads TGTGCCATCAGTGACGGTTCACCCCTCCACTTT.

CDR3: CASSWGPQETQYF. The CDR3 DNA follows: TGTGCCAGCTCTTGGGGGCCGCAAGAGACCCAGTACTTC. This rearrangement joins TRBV18 to TRBJ2-5, with D possibly matching TRBD1 (6 bases). V lost 6 bases, J lost 2 bases, and 10 bases lay in between. Germline assignment: CDR1 KGHSH and CDR2 LQKENI. CDR3 length equals 13 residues.

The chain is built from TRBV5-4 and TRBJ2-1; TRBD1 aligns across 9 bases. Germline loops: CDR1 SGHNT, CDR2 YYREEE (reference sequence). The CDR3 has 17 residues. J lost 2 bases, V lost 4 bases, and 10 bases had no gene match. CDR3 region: CASSPSSRQGAYNEQFF. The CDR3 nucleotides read TGTGCCAGCAGCCCAAGTTCTCGACAGGGGGCCTACAATGAGCAGTTCTTC. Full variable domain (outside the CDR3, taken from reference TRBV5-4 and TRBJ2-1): ETGVTQSPTHLIKTRGQQVTLRCSSQSGHNTVSWYQQALGQGPQFIFQYYREEENGRGNFPPRFSGLQFPNYSSELNVNALELDDSALYLCASSPSSRQGAYNEQFFGPGTRLTVL.

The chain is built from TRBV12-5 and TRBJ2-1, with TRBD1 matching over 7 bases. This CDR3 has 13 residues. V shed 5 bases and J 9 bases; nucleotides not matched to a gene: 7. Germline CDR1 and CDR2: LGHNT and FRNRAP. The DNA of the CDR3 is TGTGCTAGTGGTATGACAGGGAAGTTTGAGCAGTTCTTC. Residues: CASGMTGKFEQFF.

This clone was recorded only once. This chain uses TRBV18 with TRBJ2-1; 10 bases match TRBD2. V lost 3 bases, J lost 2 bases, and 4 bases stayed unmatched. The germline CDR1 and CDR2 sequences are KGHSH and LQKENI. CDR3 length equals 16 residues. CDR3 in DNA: TGTGCCAGCTCACCGCCAGGACTAGCGGCCTACAATGAGCAGTTCTTC. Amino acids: CASSPPGLAAYNEQFF.

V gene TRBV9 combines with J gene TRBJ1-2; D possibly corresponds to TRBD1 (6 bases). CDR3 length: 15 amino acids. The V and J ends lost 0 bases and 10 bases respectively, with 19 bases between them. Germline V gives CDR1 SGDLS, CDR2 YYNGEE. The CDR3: CASSVVGGRFDDYTF. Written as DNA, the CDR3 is TGTGCCAGCAGCGTAGTGGGGGGGCGTTTTGATGACTACACCTTC. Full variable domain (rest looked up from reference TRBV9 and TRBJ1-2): DSGVTQTPKHLITATGQRVTLRCSPRSGDLSVYWYQQSLDQGLQFLIQYYNGEERAKGNILERFSAQQFPDLHSELNLSSLELGDSALYFCASSVVGGRFDDYTFGSGTRLTVV.

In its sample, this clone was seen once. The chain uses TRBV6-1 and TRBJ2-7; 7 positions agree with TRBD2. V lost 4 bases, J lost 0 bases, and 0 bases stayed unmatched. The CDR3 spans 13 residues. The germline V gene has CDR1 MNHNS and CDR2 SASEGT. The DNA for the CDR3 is TGTGCCAGCAGTGGCGGGAGCTCCTACGAGCAGTACTTC. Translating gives CASSGGSSYEQYF.

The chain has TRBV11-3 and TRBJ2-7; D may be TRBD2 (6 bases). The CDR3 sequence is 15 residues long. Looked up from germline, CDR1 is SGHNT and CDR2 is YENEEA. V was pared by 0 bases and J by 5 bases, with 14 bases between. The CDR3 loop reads CASSLDRRGVNEQYF. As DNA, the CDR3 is TGTGCCAGCAGCTTAGATCGGCGGGGTGTGAACGAGCAGTACTTC.

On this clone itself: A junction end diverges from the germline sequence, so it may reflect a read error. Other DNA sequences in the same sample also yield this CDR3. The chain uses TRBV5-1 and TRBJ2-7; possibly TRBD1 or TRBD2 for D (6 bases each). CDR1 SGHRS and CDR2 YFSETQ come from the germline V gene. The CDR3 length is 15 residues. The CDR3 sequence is CASSLGGRVDYEQYF. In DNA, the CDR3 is TGTGCCAGCAGCTTGGGGGGCAGGGTTGACTACGAGCAGTACTTC.

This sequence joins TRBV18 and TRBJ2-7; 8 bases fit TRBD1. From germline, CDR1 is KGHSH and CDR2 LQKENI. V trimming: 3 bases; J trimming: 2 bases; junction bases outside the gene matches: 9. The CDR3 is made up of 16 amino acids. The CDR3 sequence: CASSPFTGGGTYEQYF. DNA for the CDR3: TGTGCCAGCTCACCGTTTACAGGGGGTGGTACCTACGAGCAGTACTTC.

The CDR3 sequence is CASSYSQGPGYTF. The CDR3 bases are TGTGCCAGCAGTTACTCACAGGGACCTGGCTACACCTTC. The chain carries TRBV6-6 and TRBJ1-2, with D perhaps TRBD1 (6 bases). CDR3 size: 13 residues. V was cut by 0 bases and J by 7 bases, with 9 bases left in between. Germline V gene data show CDR1 as MNHNY and CDR2 as SVGAGI (reference sequence).